This T cell receptor beta chain is drawn from a study of neurological immune-mediated disorders. The CDR3 loop spans 17 amino acids. Trimming stripped 3 bases from V and 2 bases from J, with 20 bases between. Germline-derived CDR1 and CDR2 are KGHSH and LQKENI. This clonotype was found many times. The authors produced cDNA by 5'RACE using 10-nucleotide random UMIs. TCRdb reprocessed the 5' RACE reads via MiXCR and lists one record per CDR3 protein. The sample lists fewer than 65,000 distinct CDR3 sequences, 10% occurring once. The genes are TRBV18 and TRBJ2-7; D remains unclear. The sequenced material came from PBMCs. The TCR sequence derives from a man between 65 and 85 years old with HTLV-1-associated myelopathy (HAM/TSP). The CDR3 loop reads CASSPGPAQKVTYEQYF. The CDR3 DNA is TGTGCCAGCTCACCCGGCCCAGCCCAAAAAGTTACCTACGAGCAGTACTTC.